The next 24 T cell receptor beta chains were all read from a single sample in a study of T cell responses to AZD1222 COVID-19 vaccine. Here immunoSEQ multiplex PCR was the method, and the copy in TCRdb shows in-frame clones only, minus some. Seen here are 150,000 or so clones, about nine tenths observed once, and the top ten hold roughly 1.3%. The input for sequencing was peripheral blood, taken on day 0 of AZD1222 vaccination. The receptor source for this set is an adult in good health.

CDR3 region: CASSPGQGRLNTEAFF. DNA of the CDR3: TGTGCCAGCTCACCAGGGCAGGGAAGATTGAACACTGAAGCTTTCTTT. This chain connects TRBV18 to TRBJ1-1; possible D gene TRBD1, 5 bases. The CDR3 is made up of 16 amino acids. CDR1 and CDR2 (germline): KGHSH, LQKENI. With 2 bases removed from V and 0 bases from J, the gap between germline ends came to 13 bases. The variable domain in full, with the rest retrieved from reference TRBV18 and TRBJ1-1, is NAGVMQNPRHLVRRRGQEARLRCSPMKGHSHVYWYRQLPEEGLKFMVYLQKENIIDESGMPKERFSAEFPKEGPSILRIQQVVRGDSAAYFCASSPGQGRLNTEAFFGQGTRLTVV.

The V gene is TRBV19, the J gene TRBJ1-5, with 10 nucleotides matching TRBD1. The J segment lost 0 bases and the V segment lost 4 bases, leaving 9 bases of the junction unmatched. The CDR3 is 18 amino acids. In germline, CDR1 is LNHDA, CDR2 SQIVND (reference sequence). Written as DNA, the CDR3 is TGTGCCAGTAGTACCCGGGACAGGGGAGATTATAGCAATCAGCCCCAGCATTTT. Translation: CASSTRDRGDYSNQPQHF.

The gene calls are TRBV5-1 and TRBJ2-3; D is undetermined. The germline V and J ends were trimmed by 3 bases and 0 bases, with 17 bases remaining between them. The CDR3 is made up of 17 amino acids. Germline loops: CDR1 SGHRS, CDR2 YFSETQ. The CDR3 loop reads CASSSPDPLDSTDTQYF. The DNA for the CDR3 is TGCGCCAGCAGCTCGCCCGACCCGCTTGATAGCACAGATACGCAGTATTTT.

The chain has TRBV5-1 and TRBJ1-4; maybe TRBD1 (6 bases). Trimming took off 5 bases at V and 4 bases at J, with 9 bases between the two ends. The length of the CDR3 is 13 residues. Germline loops: CDR1 SGHRS, CDR2 YFSETQ. In DNA, the CDR3 is TGCGCCAGCAGAGGGGACATTAATGAAAAACTGTTTTTT. The encoded protein is CASRGDINEKLFF.

The gene calls are TRBV7-9 and TRBJ1-2; perhaps TRBD1 as D (5 bases). Germline loops: CDR1 SEHNR, CDR2 FQNEAQ (reference sequence). CDR3 size: 15 residues. The germline V and J ends were trimmed by 3 bases and 6 bases, with 17 bases remaining between them. In DNA, the CDR3 is TGTGCCAGCAGCTTCATAGGGACGCCGATTCATGGCTACACCTTC. Translated, it gives CASSFIGTPIHGYTF.

This CDR3 is CAISGVGQYNSPLHF. CDR3 DNA sequence: TGTGCCATCAGTGGAGTTGGACAGTATAATTCACCCCTCCACTTT. This chain links TRBV10-3 with TRBJ1-6; tentatively, D is TRBD1 (6 bases). There are 15 residues in the CDR3. Trimming pared 4 bases from V and 4 bases from J, leaving 11 bases between. Germline V gene lookup returns CDR1 ENHRY and CDR2 SYGVKD.

The chain carries TRBV5-6 and TRBJ1-2; D is undetermined. Trimming stripped 2 bases from V and 2 bases from J, with 13 bases between. The CDR3 runs 15 residues. Germline V gene sequence: CDR1 SGHDT, CDR2 YYEEEE. The CDR3 is CASSFRRGGNYGYTF. CDR3 coding DNA: TGTGCCAGCAGCTTTCGACGAGGAGGGAACTATGGCTACACCTTC.

The chain combines TRBV21-1 with TRBJ2-7; the table's D call of TRBD1 was not tested on the DNA. TRBV21-1 is a pseudogene segment. CDR3 size: 18 residues. In DNA form, the CDR3 reads TGTGCCAGCAGCAAAGAGGATTTATGTGGGACAGAGGACTACGAGCAGTACTTC. Translated: CASSKEDLCGTEDYEQYF.

The J gene is TRBJ1-1, the V gene TRBV5-4; D unclear. V lost 4 bases to trimming and J lost 3 bases, with 16 bases between them. This CDR3 region has 15 residues. Germline CDR1 SGHNT, CDR2 YYREEE (reference sequence). The CDR3 protein is CASSLQDRIYTEAFF. The CDR3 DNA follows: TGTGCCAGCAGCCTACAAGACCGAATTTACACTGAAGCTTTCTTT.

The chain recombines TRBV12-3 or TRBV12-4 with TRBJ1-6, with D perhaps matching TRBD1 (6 bases). The CDR3 sequence is 13 residues long. The V and J ends lost 7 bases and 7 bases respectively, with 11 bases between them. CDR3 loop: CASTKGGNSPLHF. The CDR3 region has the DNA TGTGCCAGCACAAAGGGGGGGAATTCACCCCTCCACTTT.

The V and J genes are TRBV28 and TRBJ1-2; maybe TRBD1 (6 bases). CDR1 is MDHEN and CDR2 is SYDVKM in the germline V gene. The CDR3 totals 15 residues. Trimming cost V 5 bases and J 8 bases, with 21 bases left between them. CDR3: CASSPIDRTSRGYTF. The DNA for the CDR3 is TGTGCCAGCAGTCCCATCGACAGGACCTCCAGGGGCTACACCTTC.

V is TRBV28 and J is TRBJ1-2; tentative D call: TRBD1 (6 bases). Between the trimmed V and J ends, which lost 1 base and 11 bases, there was a span of 14 bases. Looked up from germline, CDR1 is MDHEN and CDR2 is SYDVKM. The CDR3 covers 13 residues. CDR3 in amino acids: CASSLLGAGLYTF. CDR3 in DNA: TGTGCCAGCAGTTTATTGGGGGCCGGCCTATACACCTTC.

The CDR3 is CASSPGDRDRPEAFF. The CDR3 coding sequence is TGTGCCAGCAGCCCGGGGGACAGGGACAGGCCTGAAGCTTTCTTT. This chain joins TRBV7-9 and TRBJ1-1; 9 nucleotides agree with TRBD1. After removal of 5 bases from V and 6 bases from J, the junction contained 10 bases not matched to a gene. The CDR3 covers 15 residues. Germline lookup yields CDR1 SEHNR and CDR2 FQNEAQ (reference sequence).

This rearrangement joins TRBV2 to TRBJ1-2; D unclear. The germline gives CDR1 SNHLY, CDR2 FYNNEI. Deletions cut 1 base from V and 0 bases from J, with 9 bases between. The CDR3 contains 15 residues. The CDR3 bases are TGTGCCAGCAGTGAAGAGCAGATGGCTAACTATGGCTACACCTTC. It translates to CASSEEQMANYGYTF. The variable domain in full, completed from reference TRBV2 and TRBJ1-2, reads EPEVTQTPSHQVTQMGQEVILRCVPISNHLYFYWYRQILGQKVEFLVSFYNNEISEKSEIFDDQFSVERPDGSNFTLKIRSTKLEDSAMYFCASSEEQMANYGYTFGSGTRLTVV.

This clone was counted only a few times. The chain recombines TRBV29-1 with TRBJ1-1; 8 bases line up with TRBD1. Looked up from germline, CDR1 is SQVTM and CDR2 is ANQGSEA. The V segment lost 4 bases and the J segment 1 base; nucleotides outside the gene matches: 17. The CDR3 loop spans 18 amino acids. CDR3 bases: TGCAGCGTTGCTATGTGGTGGACAGGGAAGATCGGGAACACTGAAGCTTTCTTT. Protein: CSVAMWWTGKIGNTEAFF. Complete variable domain (other parts from reference TRBV29-1 and TRBJ1-1): SAVISQKPSRDICQRGTSLTIQCQVDSQVTMMFWYRQQPGQSLTLIATANQGSEATYESGFVIDKFPISRPNLTFSTLTVSNMSPEDSSIYLCSVAMWWTGKIGNTEAFFGQGTRLTVV.

The V and J genes are TRBV2 and TRBJ1-6; weak D call: TRBD1 (6 bases). The CDR3 covers 15 residues. V was pared by 5 bases and J by 10 bases, with 18 bases between. Germline V CDR1 and CDR2: SNHLY, FYNNEI. The CDR3 sequence is CASSQLQGARSPLHF. CDR3 bases: TGTGCCAGCAGTCAACTACAGGGTGCACGCTCACCCCTCCACTTT.

This clone has a single count. This chain uses TRBV6-2 or TRBV6-3 with TRBJ2-7; no clear D gene. Trimming removed 1 base from V and 6 bases from J, with 7 bases in between. CDR3 size: 12 residues. The germline V gene encodes CDR1 MNHEY and CDR2 SVGEGT. The CDR3 DNA reads as TGTGCCAGCAGTTACTTTAGATCCGAGCAGTACTTC. This encodes CASSYFRSEQYF.

The chain has TRBV3-1 (or the pseudogene TRBV3-2) and TRBJ1-5; D remains ambiguous. CDR3 length equals 17 residues. V shed 0 bases and J shed 1 base, with 13 bases lying between them. Germline CDR1 LGHDT, CDR2 YNNKEL (reference sequence). The CDR3 nucleotides read TGTGCCAGCAGCCAAGAGCCTCCGGCGGGGAGCAATCAGCCCCAGCATTTT. It is translated as CASSQEPPAGSNQPQHF.

This clone was seen once. The chain employs TRBV5-1 and TRBJ2-3; D is unresolved. The germline V gene has CDR1 SGHRS and CDR2 YFSETQ. The CDR3 runs 12 residues. V gave up 2 bases and J gave up 2 bases, with 3 bases separating them. The CDR3 bases are TGCGCCAGCAGCTTTGACACAGATACGCAGTATTTT. It yields the protein CASSFDTDTQYF.

The chain carries TRBV2 and TRBJ1-1; a weak D match, TRBD1 (5 bases). The CDR3 sequence is 14 residues long. V shed 8 bases and J shed 2 bases, with 15 bases lying between them. Germline loops: CDR1 SNHLY, CDR2 FYNNEI. DNA for the CDR3: TGTGCCAGCGCGGTTAAACAGGTTAACACTGAAGCTTTCTTT. As protein: CASAVKQVNTEAFF.

This clone was observed a few times. V usage is TRBV5-1 and J usage is TRBJ1-2, with TRBD1 matching 7 bases. The length of the CDR3 is 20 residues. From germline, CDR1 is SGHRS and CDR2 YFSETQ. Trimming at V came to 0 bases and at J to 0 bases, leaving 17 bases not matched to a gene. The CDR3 DNA follows: TGCGCCAGCAGCTTGGGGGGCCCACGGGACAGTTTGATAACTAACTATGGCTACACCTTC. Protein: CASSLGGPRDSLITNYGYTF.

The chain couples TRBV5-1 to TRBJ1-2; 9 bases fit TRBD1. The CDR3 is 18 amino acids. Germline loops: CDR1 SGHRS, CDR2 YFSETQ. J lost 8 bases, V lost 0 bases, and 17 bases had no gene match. In DNA form, the CDR3 reads TGCGCCAGCAGCTTGGCTAACCCGGGACAGGGCCTCTATAGGGGCTACACCTTC. Protein sequence: CASSLANPGQGLYRGYTF.

The chain combines TRBV11-3 with TRBJ2-1, with 8 bases aligning to TRBD2. CDR1 SGHNT and CDR2 YENEEA come from the germline V gene. V was clipped by 1 base and J by 5 bases; unmatched bases: 1. The CDR3 runs to 14 residues. The CDR3 loop reads CASSLVGGDNEQFF. The CDR3 nucleotides are TGTGCCAGCAGCTTAGTCGGGGGGGACAATGAGCAGTTCTTC.

In DNA form, the CDR3 reads TGTGCCAGCAGTTACACCGGCGATCCCCCCATTGGCTACACCTTC. This translates into CASSYTGDPPIGYTF. J is TRBJ1-2 and V is TRBV6-2 or TRBV6-3; D is undetermined. This CDR3 has 15 residues. The germline V gene encodes CDR1 MNHEY and CDR2 SVGEGT. V shed 2 bases and J shed 7 bases, with 17 bases lying between them.